This T cell receptor (beta chain) was found in a study of CD8 T cells in ankylosing spondylitis. This clonotype was seen more than once but under ten times. TCRdb passed the 5' RACE reads through MiXCR, listing each CDR3 protein once. Counted here are under 120,000 distinct CDR3 sequences, around 24% occurring once; the ten biggest clones make up approximately 13%. The CDR3 is made up of 14 amino acids. Germline V gene sequence: CDR1 SEHNR, CDR2 FQNEAQ (reference sequence). V lost 4 bases and J 4 bases, leaving 14 bases between the germline ends. The TCR sequence derives from a male donor with ankylosing spondylitis. Material for sequencing was synovial fluid, either unsorted or a sorted T cell fraction (not recorded which). The chain employs TRBV7-9 and TRBJ2-7; possibly TRBD1 or TRBD2 for D (5 bases each). CDR3: CASSSTGRVYEQYV. As DNA, the CDR3 is TGTGCCAGCAGCTCGACGGGACGGGTTTACGAGCAGTACGTC.